These 23 T cell receptor beta chains came from one sample sequenced in a study of T cell repertoires in cytomegalovirus infection. TCRdb processed the reads anew with MiXCR; each CDR3 protein has one entry. The sample holds 200,000 to 250,000 distinct CDR3 sequences, 20% to 25% seen once. Sequences were obtained from CD8+ T cells from PBMCs. These receptors were collected from a human donor in good health (CMV status not recorded). Some clones in this sample may be carry-over from other donors' samples.

The table lists this clonotype with a count of one. The chain combines TRBV3-1 with TRBJ2-5, with D possibly being TRBD2 (6 bases). The CDR3 is 16 amino acids. Germline CDR1 LGHDT, CDR2 YNNKEL (reference sequence). The V and J ends lost 4 bases and 5 bases respectively, with 20 bases between them. CDR3 sequence reads: CASSPRRTDYLETQYF. In nucleotides, the CDR3 is TGTGCCAGCAGCCCTCGTCGGACGGACTATCTTGAGACCCAGTACTTC.

This clonotype was seen ten or more times. The genes are TRBV6-1 and TRBJ1-2, with 8 bases that match TRBD1. V lost 11 bases, J lost 4 bases, and 15 bases stayed unmatched. CDR3 size: 15 residues. Germline assignment: CDR1 MNHNS and CDR2 SASEGT. The CDR3 coding sequence is TGTGCCGCAGCAGAGCGGGACAGGCTGGTCTATGGCTACACCTTC. Translated, it gives CAAAERDRLVYGYTF.

The sample holds a few counts of this clonotype. The rearrangement links TRBV11-1 to TRBJ2-1, with TRBD2 matching over 10 bases. V was pared by 3 bases and J by 6 bases, with 2 bases of the junction left unmatched. The CDR3 totals 14 residues. In germline, CDR1 is SGHAT, CDR2 FQDESV (reference sequence). CDR3: CASSFTSGANEQFF. Written as DNA, the CDR3 is TGTGCCAGCAGCTTTACTAGCGGGGCCAATGAGCAGTTCTTC.

Concerning this clonotype: One junction end does not reproduce the germline sequence, and a read error may be involved. The V gene is TRBV20-1, the J gene TRBJ2-7, with 7 bases that match TRBD2. Germline CDR1 reads DFQATT; CDR2 reads SNEGSKA (reference sequence). CDR3 length: 10 residues. The DNA for the CDR3 is TGCAGTGCTAGGCCCCGGGGAGGGGACTTC. This sequence encodes CSARPRGGDF.

This clonotype was seen more than once but under ten times. The V gene is TRBV2, the J gene TRBJ1-5; D might be TRBD1 (6 bases). CDR3 length: 13 amino acids. V was clipped by 3 bases and J by 6 bases, with 9 bases between them. Germline values: CDR1 SNHLY, CDR2 FYNNEI. The CDR3 protein is CASSDRGTQPQHF. The CDR3 DNA reads TGTGCCAGCAGTGACAGGGGTACTCAGCCCCAGCATTTT.

This clonotype was recorded a few times. J is TRBJ2-3 and V is TRBV6-6; 8 bases line up with TRBD2. Germline CDR1 and CDR2: MNHNY and SVGAGI (reference sequence). The V and J ends lost 6 bases and 1 base, in that order; junction bases with no gene match: 9. This CDR3 has 16 residues. CDR3 loop: CASRNRGGRGTDTQYF. The DNA of the CDR3 is TGTGCCAGCAGGAACCGCGGGGGGCGCGGCACAGATACGCAGTATTTT.

This clonotype has only one observation. J is TRBJ1-3 and V is TRBV10-3; D ambiguous. The V and J ends lost 6 bases and 4 bases respectively, with 10 bases between them. This CDR3 spans 13 amino acids. CDR1 ENHRY and CDR2 SYGVKD come from the germline V gene. The CDR3 is CAISEVTGNTIYF. Written as DNA, the CDR3 is TGTGCCATCAGCGAGGTCACCGGAAACACCATATATTTT.

This clonotype was detected ten times or more. V and J are TRBV12-3 or TRBV12-4 and TRBJ2-7, with D possibly TRBD1 on 6 matching bases. The CDR3 runs 13 residues. V was clipped by 5 bases and J by 3 bases, with 11 bases between them. In DNA form, the CDR3 reads TGTGCCAGCAGTCTCGGGACATTCTACGAGCAGTACTTC. This sequence encodes CASSLGTFYEQYF.

The chain recombines TRBV11-1 with TRBJ1-2; 8 bases are shared with TRBD1. V lost 5 bases to trimming and J lost 4 bases; unmatched junction nucleotides: 9. Germline-derived CDR1 and CDR2 are SGHAT and FQDESV (reference sequence). The CDR3 has 15 amino acids. Here the CDR3 DNA reads TGTGCCAGCAGCGATGGGACAGGCCACGGCTATGGCTACACCTTC. The encoded protein is CASSDGTGHGYGYTF. The full variable domain, in which reference TRBV11-1 and TRBJ1-2 provide the parts outside the CDR3, is EAEVAQSPRYKITEKSQAVAFWCDPISGHATLYWYRQILGQGPELLVQFQDESVVDDSQLPKDRFSAERLKGVDSTLKIQPAELGDSAMYLCASSDGTGHGYGYTFGSGTRLTVV.

In its sample, this clonotype was seen many times. The chain combines TRBV28 with TRBJ2-7; D may be TRBD1 (5 bases). The germline V gene encodes CDR1 MDHEN and CDR2 SYDVKM. The CDR3 spans 13 residues. V gave up 2 bases and J gave up 5 bases, with 10 bases separating them. The chain's CDR3 is CASSLRGYDEQYF. The CDR3 region has the DNA TGTGCCAGCAGTTTAAGGGGTTACGACGAGCAGTACTTC.

At least ten counts were recorded for this clonotype. This chain uses TRBV7-9 with TRBJ2-7; D might be TRBD1 (8 bases). This CDR3 has 18 amino acids. Trimming cost V 5 bases and J 8 bases, with 31 bases left between them. CDR1 and CDR2 from the germline V gene are SEHNR and FQNEAQ (reference sequence). CDR3 protein: CASSPVDREGLEANQQYF. The CDR3 DNA reads as TGTGCCAGCAGCCCTGTGGACAGGGAGGGTTTAGAGGCCAACCAGCAGTACTTC.

This chain uses TRBV20-1 with TRBJ1-1; TRBD1 might be the D (6 bases). The germline V and J ends were trimmed by 0 bases and 3 bases, with 11 bases remaining between them. The germline V gene has CDR1 DFQATT and CDR2 SNEGSKA (reference sequence). This CDR3 spans 14 amino acids. The CDR3 loop reads CSARDSTGHTEAFF. The CDR3 DNA reads as TGCAGTGCTAGAGATTCAACAGGGCACACTGAAGCTTTCTTT.

This clonotype was observed at least ten times. The chain carries TRBV7-2 and TRBJ1-1; D gene ambiguous. Germline V CDR1 and CDR2: SGHTA, FQGNSA. V lost 3 bases and J lost 2, with 10 bases in between. The CDR3 runs 14 residues. The CDR3 reads CASSLGQYNTEAFF. The CDR3, as DNA: TGTGCCAGCAGCTTGGGTCAGTATAACACTGAAGCTTTCTTT.

The chain employs TRBV27 and TRBJ2-7; 8 nucleotides agree with TRBD1. Germline CDR1 MNHEY, CDR2 SMNVEV (reference sequence). Losses at the gene ends were 3 bases for V and 6 bases for J; bases not matched to a gene: 7. CDR3 length: 14 residues. The CDR3 region has the DNA TGTGCCAGCAGTTTCCAACAGGGGGTATCCGAGCAGTACTTC. Translated: CASSFQQGVSEQYF.

This clonotype came up a few times. The V and J genes are TRBV4-1 and TRBJ2-3; 7 nucleotides match TRBD2. CDR1 and CDR2 (germline): MGHRA, YSYEKL. This CDR3 has 16 residues. J gave up 0 bases and V 1 base, and 4 bases lay outside the gene matches. The chain's CDR3 is CASSQGSSGSTDTQYF. The CDR3 coding sequence is TGCGCCAGCAGCCAAGGAAGTAGCGGGAGCACAGATACGCAGTATTTT.

This clonotype was counted a few times. The J gene is TRBJ1-5, the V gene TRBV28, with no clear D. Deletions cut 4 bases from V and 1 base from J, with 11 bases between. The CDR3 has 15 residues. The germline gives CDR1 MDHEN, CDR2 SYDVKM. In nucleotides, the CDR3 is TGTGCCAGCAGTTCGCTAAGGCAAAGCAATCAGCCCCAGCATTTT. This codes for CASSSLRQSNQPQHF.

This clonotype was detected only a few times. The chain is built from TRBV10-3 and TRBJ2-3, with D perhaps given as TRBD1 or TRBD2 (6 bases each). Germline lookup yields CDR1 ENHRY and CDR2 SYGVKD. The CDR3 covers 13 residues. V lost 6 bases, J lost 2 bases, and 9 bases lay in between. The CDR3 sequence is CAIRGGATDTQYF. DNA of the CDR3: TGTGCCATCAGGGGGGGCGCCACAGATACGCAGTATTTT.

The CDR3 bases are TGCAGTGCTAGAGATACAGTGGGGGGTACCCTCTACGAGCAGTACTTC. Amino acid sequence: CSARDTVGGTLYEQYF. The chain recombines TRBV20-1 with TRBJ2-7; a possible D gene is TRBD2 (6 bases). This CDR3 is built from 16 residues. V dropped 0 bases and J dropped 3 bases, with 18 bases sitting between them. CDR1 is DFQATT and CDR2 is SNEGSKA in the germline V gene (reference sequence).

This clonotype was seen a handful of times. The J gene is TRBJ2-5, the V gene TRBV6-6; 12 bases map to TRBD2. Losses at the gene ends were 1 base for V and 5 bases for J; bases not matched to a gene: 8. Germline CDR1 MNHNY, CDR2 SVGAGI (reference sequence). This CDR3 is 17 amino acids long. The CDR3 bases are TGTGCCAGCAGTTACTTTTCTAGCGGGGGGGCCGGGGAGACCCAGTACTTC. It codes for CASSYFSSGGAGETQYF.

This clonotype was found once. The CDR3 DNA follows: TGCAGTGCTAGAGCCAAGTACGATACCAGTGAGACCCAGTACTTC. As protein: CSARAKYDTSETQYF. The rearrangement joins TRBV20-1 to TRBJ2-5; the D is unclear. Trimming took off 1 base at V and 5 bases at J, with 17 bases between the two ends. The CDR3 totals 15 residues. Germline CDR1 and CDR2: DFQATT and SNEGSKA (reference sequence).

Only a few counts were recorded for this clonotype. The chain is built from TRBV15 and TRBJ1-2; TRBD1 is a possible D gene (6 bases). The CDR3 extends over 14 amino acids. Per the germline V gene, CDR1 is LNHNV and CDR2 is YYDKDF (reference sequence). The ends were cut back, 5 bases at V and 4 bases at J, with 14 bases in the middle. The CDR3 coding sequence is TGTGCCACCAGCCCTGGGGGGCTGGCCTATGGCTACACCTTC. It yields the protein CATSPGGLAYGYTF.

This clonotype was found many times. The chain employs TRBV7-6 and TRBJ2-1, with unresolved D. CDR3 size: 14 residues. CDR1 and CDR2 (germline): SGHVS, FNYEAQ. V lost 1 base to trimming and J lost 1 base, with 5 bases between them. CDR3 sequence reads: CASSLVESYNEQFF. The CDR3 DNA reads as TGTGCCAGCAGCTTAGTCGAGTCCTACAATGAGCAGTTCTTC.

On this clonotype itself: Since a much larger clone is just one base distant, this may be a read error. The V and J genes are TRBV27 and TRBJ2-2; D is uncertain. Germline V gene sequence: CDR1 MNHEY, CDR2 SMNVEV (reference sequence). The CDR3 sequence is 13 residues long. CDR3 sequence: CTSSPGNTGELFF. CDR3 DNA: TGTACCAGCAGTCCAGGGAACACCGGGGAGCTGTTTTTT.